These 25 T cell receptor beta chains came from one sample sequenced in a study of CD8+CD57+ T cells in acquired aplastic anemia (dated by TCRdb to between 2018 and 2020). The patients picked for sequencing were ones in whom flow cytometry had shown an expansion of CD8+CD57+ cells. The reads were generated on an Illumina HiSeq 2000. Genomic DNA served as template for TCR beta VDJ combination and CDR3 sequence profiling. TCRdb reprocessing: public reads trimmed at Q25 with fastp, clones called with MiXCR, in-frame beta chains kept. For every CDR3 protein sequence, its rows merge into one entry that carries the most common genes and DNA. This sample gives more than 250,000 distinct CDR3 sequences in total; approximately 86% of them show up just once. 40% to 55% of the sample is in the top ten clones. The specimen sequenced was sorted CD4+, CD8+, or CD8+CD57+ T cells (not recorded which) from PBMCs. The receptors here all came from a human donor with aplastic anemia.

The rearrangement joins TRBV7-2 to TRBJ1-6, with D perhaps TRBD1 (6 bases). There are 14 residues in the CDR3. V was cut by 3 bases and J by 7 bases, with 10 bases left in between. Germline-derived CDR1 and CDR2 are SGHTA and FQGNSA. Here the CDR3 DNA reads TGTGCCAGCAGCTTCGACGGGGGCAATTCACCCCTCCACTTT. This encodes CASSFDGGNSPLHF.

The chain couples TRBV7-9 to TRBJ1-2; D gene uncertain. Per germline, CDR1 SEHNR and CDR2 FQNEAQ (reference sequence). This CDR3 comprises 16 residues. The V end lost 2 bases, the J end lost 10 bases, and 23 bases lay between the germline ends. The CDR3 is CASSLPGSYVANVYTF. As DNA, the CDR3 is TGTGCCAGCAGCTTACCGGGTAGCTACGTGGCCAACGTCTACACCTTC.

A word on this clonotype: No conserved phenylalanine or tryptophan is present at the end of the CDR3, so a read error is the likely explanation. The V and J genes are TRBV2 and TRBJ1-1; a weak D match, TRBD1 (6 bases). The V end lost 4 bases, the J end lost 4 bases, and 16 bases lay between the germline ends. CDR3 size: 15 residues. CDR1 and CDR2 (germline): SNHLY, FYNNEI. The CDR3, as DNA: TGTGCCAGCAGTGGGGGGGGGGCAGCGACCACTGAAGCTTTCCTT. Translating it yields CASSGGGAATTEAFL.

This rearrangement joins TRBV2 to TRBJ2-5, with D possibly matching TRBD2 (5 bases). V lost 10 bases and J lost 14, with 29 bases in between. The CDR3 has 14 amino acids. The V gene's germline CDR1 is SNHLY and CDR2 FYNNEI. CDR3 sequence (DNA): TGTGCCACCAGCGAGGGCTCCAGCCAAGCGCACCATTACTTC. The encoded protein is CATSEGSSQAHHYF.

To note about this clonotype: The conserved phenylalanine or tryptophan normally closing the CDR3 is absent here, so this likely arose from a read error. It is unclear where the CDR3 begins or ends on the DNA, so no DNA is shown, and the CDR3 is as TCRdb lists it. The chain links TRBV2 to TRBJ1-1; the table's D call, TRBD1, was not checked against the DNA. Germline V gene sequence: CDR1 SNHLY, CDR2 FYNNEI. The CDR3 has 16 amino acids, counting both end residues. This chain's CDR3 is CASGGGRTVTQYFASG.

Worth noting for this clonotype: An end of the junction does not agree with germline; a read error may underlie this. The chain uses TRBV2 and TRBJ2-1; a possible D gene is TRBD2 (6 bases). This CDR3 has 13 amino acids. CDR1 SNHLY and CDR2 FYNNEI come from the germline V gene. For the CDR3, the DNA is TGTGCCAGCGGACACGGGGGAACGGATACGCAGTCTTTT. Translating it yields CASGHGGTDTQSF. The complete variable domain, with remaining parts taken from reference TRBV2 and TRBJ2-1, reads EPEVTQTPSHQVTQMGQEVILRCVPISNHLYFYWYRQILGQKVEFLVSFYNNEISEKSEIFDDQFSVERPDGSNFTLKIRSTKLEDSAMYFCASGHGGTDTQSFGPGTRLTVL.

Concerning this clonotype: No DNA is shown, since the ends of the CDR3 on it are uncertain; the CDR3 is the one TCRdb lists. The rearrangement joins TRBV7-9 to TRBJ2-7; the table's TRBD1 call for D was not verified on the DNA. Germline lookup yields CDR1 SEHNR and CDR2 FQNEAQ (reference sequence). The CDR3 contains 14 residues when both ends are counted. CDR3 residues: CAGQGAGETQYFGV.

As DNA, the CDR3 is TGTGCCAGACAGGACGGGAGCACAGATACGCAGTATTTT. Translation: CARQDGSTDTQYF. This sequence joins TRBV7-2 and TRBJ2-3, with D possibly matching TRBD1 (5 bases). The CDR3 is 13 residues long. Germline lookup yields CDR1 SGHTA and CDR2 FQGNSA. The V and J ends lost 9 bases and 0 bases respectively, with 10 bases between them.

The chain uses TRBV7-8 and TRBJ2-3; either TRBD1 or TRBD2 may supply D (5 bases each). Germline CDR1 SGHVS, CDR2 FQNEAQ. The CDR3 is 15 residues long. Trimming removed 5 bases from V and 11 bases from J, with 23 bases in between. CDR3 DNA: TGTGCCAGCAGCCCAGTTGAAGGGACCGAGACTCAGCAGTATTTT. Translating it yields CASSPVEGTETQQYF.

This clonotype was observed once. A junction boundary mismatches the germline segment, possibly from a read error. This chain uses TRBV9 with TRBJ2-3, with no clear D. The CDR3 totals 14 residues. Per germline, CDR1 SGDLS and CDR2 YYNGEE. The CDR3 region is CASSPAVGSATSSF. The CDR3 DNA reads as TGTGCCAGCAGCCCCGCCGTGGGCAGTGCTACGAGCAGTTTT.

The rearrangement uses TRBV6-5 and TRBJ1-6; no definite D call. The germline gives CDR1 MNHEY, CDR2 SVGAGI. V dropped 3 bases and J dropped 7 bases, with 10 bases sitting between them. CDR3 size: 14 residues. DNA of the CDR3: TGTGCCAGCAGTTATAGAGGGTCGAATTCACCCCTCCACTTT. Translation gives CASSYRGSNSPLHF.

The CDR3 protein is CASSSSGTWEETQLHF. Here the CDR3 DNA reads TGTGCCAGCAGTTCTAGCGGGACTTGGGAAGAGACACAGCTCCACTTT. The chain uses TRBV7-9 and TRBJ1-6; D possibly corresponds to TRBD1 (5 bases). V lost 6 bases and J 16 bases, leaving 28 bases between the germline ends. The CDR3 has 16 amino acids. Germline CDR1 SEHNR, CDR2 FQNEAQ (reference sequence).

This rearrangement joins TRBV5-5 to TRBJ1-1; 9 nucleotides line up with TRBD1. Germline CDR1 SGHKS, CDR2 YYEKEE (reference sequence). There are 17 residues in the CDR3. V shed 0 bases and J 2 bases; nucleotides not matched to a gene: 8. The CDR3 DNA follows: TGTGCCAGCAGCTTGGACAGGGGACAGGGAGGAAACACTGAAGCTTTCTTT. Protein sequence: CASSLDRGQGGNTEAFF.

Worth noting for this clonotype: The CDR3 does not end in the conserved phenylalanine or tryptophan, so this is likely a read error. The DNA is left out, because the CDR3 cannot be placed on it with certainty; the CDR3 is given as TCRdb lists it. The chain uses TRBV13 and TRBJ2-3; TRBD2 is the table's D call, not checked against the DNA. Germline CDR1 and CDR2: PRHDT and FYEKMQ (reference sequence). The CDR3 totals 14 residues, both ends included. The CDR3 sequence: CASGGAGNTQYHDA.

CDR3 nucleotides: TGTGCCAGCAGCTTGGGTACAGACGAGATCGTTTATTACTACACCTTC. This codes for CASSLGTDEIVYYYTF. The genes are TRBV7-9 and TRBJ1-2; D unclear. Trimming took off 3 bases at V and 10 bases at J, with 24 bases between the two ends. Germline values: CDR1 SEHNR, CDR2 FQNEAQ (reference sequence). The CDR3 contains 16 residues.

The chain combines TRBV9 with TRBJ1-6, with TRBD1 matching 8 bases. Germline V gene sequence: CDR1 SGDLS, CDR2 YYNGEE. Trimming cost V 4 bases and J 15 bases; bases outside gene matches: 9. This CDR3 contains 13 residues. The CDR3 region has the DNA TGTGCCAGCAGCTTAGCGGGACAGGTAAACCTCCACTTT. Translated, it gives CASSLAGQVNLHF.

As concerns this clonotype: The junction and the germline gene differ at one end; a read error may be behind it. The J gene is TRBJ2-1, the V gene TRBV7-2; weak D call: TRBD1 (7 bases). The CDR3 totals 13 residues. In germline, CDR1 is SGHTA, CDR2 FQGNSA. The CDR3 region is CASGQGGNHPQLF. The DNA of the CDR3 is TGTGCCAGCGGTCAGGGGGGCAATCATCCCCAGCTTTTT.

On this clonotype: This is likely a read error, given that the CDR3 carries no conserved phenylalanine or tryptophan at its end. It is unclear where the CDR3 begins or ends on the DNA, so no DNA is shown, and the CDR3 is as TCRdb lists it. V usage is TRBV7-9 and J usage is TRBJ2-3; TRBD2, the table's D call, was not compared with the DNA. Looked up from germline, CDR1 is SEHNR and CDR2 is FQNEAQ (reference sequence). The CDR3 spans 14 residues, counting both ends. The CDR3 spells CASSSSDTQYFGPV.

V gene TRBV20-1 combines with J gene TRBJ2-7; D call uncertain. Trimming took off 3 bases at V and 4 bases at J, with 16 bases between the two ends. Germline CDR1 and CDR2: DFQATT and SNEGSKA (reference sequence). This CDR3 is 14 amino acids long. This CDR3 is CSASSLRQPYEQYF. CDR3 DNA sequence: TGCAGTGCTAGCAGTCTACGACAACCTTACGAGCAGTACTTC.

The chain is built from TRBV5-1 and TRBJ2-3, with D possibly TRBD1 on 5 matching bases. Germline lookup yields CDR1 SGHRS and CDR2 YFSETQ. This CDR3 region has 15 residues. The V end lost 4 bases, the J end lost 3 bases, and 15 bases lay between the germline ends. The CDR3 DNA reads as TGCGCCAGCAGCGTAGAAGGGGTGAGAACAGATACGCAGTATTTT. Its protein is CASSVEGVRTDTQYF.

On this clonotype itself: It is likely a read error, because the conserved phenylalanine at the end of the CDR3 is missing. It is unclear where the CDR3 begins or ends on the DNA, so no DNA is shown, and the CDR3 is as TCRdb lists it. V and J are TRBV7-9 and TRBJ1-2. The CDR3 sequence runs 13 residues, both termini included. In germline, CDR1 is SEHNR, CDR2 FQNEAQ (reference sequence). CDR3 sequence: CASSEYGGGGFNE.

This chain links TRBV7-2 with TRBJ1-2, with D perhaps matching TRBD1 (5 bases). Germline lookup yields CDR1 SGHTA and CDR2 FQGNSA. The CDR3 extends over 16 amino acids. V was shortened by 3 bases and J by 5 bases, with 19 bases between the two germline ends. The CDR3 nucleotides read TGTGCCAGCAGCTTGGCGAGGGACGGGTACGTATATGGCTACACCTTC. This codes for CASSLARDGYVYGYTF.

This clonotype appeared a few times. V is TRBV19 and J is TRBJ1-1, with D hard to call. Trimming stripped 5 bases from V and 1 base from J, with 11 bases between. Per germline, CDR1 LNHDA and CDR2 SQIVND (reference sequence). The CDR3 covers 14 residues. CDR3 in DNA: TGTGCCAGTAGTCCTGGCAACAAGAACACTGAAGCTTTCTTT. This encodes CASSPGNKNTEAFF.

The gene calls are TRBV7-8 and TRBJ1-2; D might be TRBD1 (5 bases). V shed 1 base and J shed 13 bases, with 25 bases lying between them. The CDR3 spans 16 residues. The germline V gene encodes CDR1 SGHVS and CDR2 FQNEAQ. The CDR3 DNA is TGTGCCAGCAGCTTAGAGAGGGGTCGCCTTATATATTATTTCACCTTC. Protein sequence: CASSLERGRLIYYFTF.

A word on this clonotype: One end of the junction is discordant with germline, which a read error may explain. The chain joins TRBV7-7 to TRBJ1-2; 8 positions match TRBD1. This CDR3 has 16 amino acids. Looked up from germline, CDR1 is SSHAT and CDR2 is FNYEAQ (reference sequence). The CDR3 nucleotides read TGTGCTAGCAGCTTGGGGAGGGACAGGCTCGTATATGACTACACCTTC. It yields the protein CASSLGRDRLVYDYTF.